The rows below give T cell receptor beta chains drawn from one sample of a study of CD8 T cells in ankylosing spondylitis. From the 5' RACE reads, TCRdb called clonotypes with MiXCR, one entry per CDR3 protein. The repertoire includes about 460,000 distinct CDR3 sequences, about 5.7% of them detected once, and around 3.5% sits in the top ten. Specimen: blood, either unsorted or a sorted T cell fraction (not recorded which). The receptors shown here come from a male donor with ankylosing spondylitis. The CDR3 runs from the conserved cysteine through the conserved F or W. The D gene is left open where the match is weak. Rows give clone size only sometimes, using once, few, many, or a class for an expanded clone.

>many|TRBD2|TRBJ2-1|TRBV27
CASSLPRLAGYNEQFF
TGTGCCAGCAGTTTACCCAGACTAGCGGGGTACAATGAGCAGTTCTTC
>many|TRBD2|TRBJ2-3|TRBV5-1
CASSPTSGGPGDTQYF
TGCGCCAGCAGCCCAACTAGCGGGGGGCCGGGAGATACGCAGTATTTT
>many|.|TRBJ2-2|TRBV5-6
CASRQLTRGGELFF
TGTGCCAGTCGCCAACTAACACGGGGCGGGGAGCTGTTTTTT
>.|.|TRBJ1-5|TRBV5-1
CASSQEGGNQPQHF
TGCGCCAGCAGCCAGGAGGGGGGCAATCAGCCCCAGCATTTT
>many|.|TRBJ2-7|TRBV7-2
CASSLHHSGAVYEQYF
TGTGCCAGCAGCTTACACCATAGCGGAGCAGTCTACGAGCAGTACTTC
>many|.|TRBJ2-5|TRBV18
CASSPLFQETQYF
TGTGCCAGCTCACCACTCTTCCAAGAGACCCAGTACTTC
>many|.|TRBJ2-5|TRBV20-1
CSARDLDLQETQYF
TGCAGTGCTAGAGATTTGGACTTACAAGAGACCCAGTACTTC
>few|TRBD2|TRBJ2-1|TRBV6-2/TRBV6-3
CASALAGSYNEQFF
TGTGCCAGCGCACTAGCGGGGTCCTACAATGAGCAGTTCTTC
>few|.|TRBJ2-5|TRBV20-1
CCARDVKWFKLEETQYF
TGCTGTGCTAGAGATGTGAAATGGTTTAAATTGGAAGAGACCCAGTACTTC
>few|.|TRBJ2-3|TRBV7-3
CASSLLDPDTQYF
TGTGCCAGCAGCTTATTGGATCCAGATACGCAGTATTTT
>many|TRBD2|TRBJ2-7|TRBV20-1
CSARGGAGGLGYEQYF
TGCAGTGCTAGAGGTGGAGCGGGAGGTCTCGGCTACGAGCAGTACTTC
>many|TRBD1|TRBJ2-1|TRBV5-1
CASSPDRRTPNEQFF
TGCGCCAGCAGCCCGGACAGGCGAACCCCCAATGAGCAGTTCTTC
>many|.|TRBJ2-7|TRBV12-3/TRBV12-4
CASLRGEEEQYF
TGTGCCAGCCTTAGGGGGGAAGAGGAGCAGTACTTC
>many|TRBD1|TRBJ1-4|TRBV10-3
CAISEYGTGGGSLFF
TGTGCCATCAGTGAATACGGGACAGGCGGGGGGTCACTGTTTTTT
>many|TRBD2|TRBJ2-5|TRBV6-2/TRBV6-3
CASSSLAGARETQYF
TGTGCCAGCAGTTCTTTAGCGGGAGCAAGGGAGACCCAGTACTTC
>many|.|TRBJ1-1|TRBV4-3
CASSHPGPRDTEAFF
TGCGCCAGCAGCCATCCCGGGCCCAGGGACACTGAAGCTTTCTTT
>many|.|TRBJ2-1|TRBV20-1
CSARGWQLSSYNEQFF
TGCAGTGCTAGAGGCTGGCAGTTGAGCTCCTACAATGAGCAGTTCTTC
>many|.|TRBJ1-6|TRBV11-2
CASSLGVALHF
TGTGCCAGCAGCTTGGGGGTTGCCCTCCACTTT
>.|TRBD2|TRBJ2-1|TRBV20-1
CSARGPASGHNEQFF
TGCAGTGCTAGAGGGCCGGCTAGCGGACACAATGAGCAGTTCTTC
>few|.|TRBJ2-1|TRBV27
CASSWYTGEQFF
TGTGCCAGCAGTTGGTATACCGGTGAGCAGTTCTTC
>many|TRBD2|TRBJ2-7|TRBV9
CASSVGGEGMAYEQYF
TGTGCCAGCAGCGTAGGTGGGGAGGGGATGGCCTACGAGCAGTACTTC
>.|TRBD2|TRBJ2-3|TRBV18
CASSPSLAGGTDTQYF
TGTGCCAGCTCACCTTCCCTAGCGGGGGGTACAGATACGCAGTATTTT
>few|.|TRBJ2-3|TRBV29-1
CSVEGNFNKGLTDTQYF
TGCAGCGTTGAAGGGAACTTTAACAAGGGCCTCACAGATACGCAGTATTTT
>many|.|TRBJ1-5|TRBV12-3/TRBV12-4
CASSSRRYNQPQHF
TGTGCCAGCAGTTCCCGACGGTACAATCAGCCCCAGCATTTT
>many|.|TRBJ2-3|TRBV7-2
CASSLTGRRDTQYF
TGTGCCAGCAGCTTAACAGGGCGTCGAGATACGCAGTATTTT
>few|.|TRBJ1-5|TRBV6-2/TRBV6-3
CASSYSELQPQHF
TGTGCCAGCAGTTATTCGGAGCTTCAGCCCCAGCATTTT
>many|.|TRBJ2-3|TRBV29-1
CSVRTRLIGHTQYF
TGCAGCGTTCGGACCCGATTAATAGGGCATACGCAGTATTTT
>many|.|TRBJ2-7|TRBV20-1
CSARKSSYEQYF
TGCAGTGCAAGAAAGTCCTCCTACGAGCAGTACTTC
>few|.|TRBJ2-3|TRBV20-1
CSARDLVSGTQYF
TGCAGTGCTAGAGATTTGGTCAGCGGGACGCAGTATTTT
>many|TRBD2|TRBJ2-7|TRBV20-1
CSTGGDYEQYF
TGCAGTACCGGGGGGGACTACGAGCAGTACTTC
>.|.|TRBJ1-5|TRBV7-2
CASSSQGTLNQPQHF
TGTGCCAGCAGTTCCCAGGGGACTCTAAATCAGCCCCAGCATTTT
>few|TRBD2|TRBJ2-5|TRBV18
CASSPKTSSETQYF
TGTGCCAGCTCACCGAAGACTAGCTCGGAGACCCAGTACTTC
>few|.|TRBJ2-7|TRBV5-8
CASSAIREQYF
TGTGCCAGCAGCGCAATACGGGAGCAGTACTTC
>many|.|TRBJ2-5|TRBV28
CASRRWERSGTQYF
TGTGCCAGCAGAAGGTGGGAACGGTCGGGGACCCAGTACTTC
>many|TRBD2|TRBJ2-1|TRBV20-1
CSARGAGGPNNEQFF
TGCAGTGCTAGGGGAGCGGGAGGTCCCAACAATGAGCAGTTCTTC
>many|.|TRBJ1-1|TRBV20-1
CSARVPPGPLF
TGCAGTGCTAGAGTCCCGCCCGGACCGTTATTT
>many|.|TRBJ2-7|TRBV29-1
CSVDLEGTYEQYF
TGCAGCGTTGACCTTGAGGGGACCTACGAGCAGTACTTC
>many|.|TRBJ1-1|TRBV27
CASSFRGFTEAFF
TGTGCCAGCAGTTTTAGAGGGTTCACTGAAGCTTTCTTT
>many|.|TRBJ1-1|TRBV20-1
CRPTGNTEAFF
TGCAGACCGACAGGGAACACTGAAGCTTTCTTT
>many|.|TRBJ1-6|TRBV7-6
CASSLQGNANSPLHF
TGTGCCAGCAGCCTTCAGGGGAACGCAAATTCACCCCTCCACTTT
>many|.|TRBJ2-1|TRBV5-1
CASSLELDNEQFF
TGCGCCAGCAGCTTGGAATTGGACAATGAGCAGTTCTTC
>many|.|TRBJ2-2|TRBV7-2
CASSSQTGELFF
TGTGCCAGCAGCTCTCAAACCGGGGAGCTGTTTTTT
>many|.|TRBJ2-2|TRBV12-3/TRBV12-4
CASSSTGPGTGELFF
TGTGCCAGCAGTTCCACAGGGCCGGGCACCGGGGAGCTGTTTTTT
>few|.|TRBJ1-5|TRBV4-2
CASSQDRQNSNQPQHF
TGTGCCAGCAGCCAAGATCGGCAGAATAGCAATCAGCCCCAGCATTTT
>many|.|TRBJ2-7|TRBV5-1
CASSFTQGSEQYF
TGCGCCAGCAGCTTCACTCAGGGATCCGAGCAGTACTTC
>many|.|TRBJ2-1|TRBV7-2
CASSPSRLNEQFF
TGTGCCAGCAGCCCAAGCAGGCTCAATGAGCAGTTCTTC